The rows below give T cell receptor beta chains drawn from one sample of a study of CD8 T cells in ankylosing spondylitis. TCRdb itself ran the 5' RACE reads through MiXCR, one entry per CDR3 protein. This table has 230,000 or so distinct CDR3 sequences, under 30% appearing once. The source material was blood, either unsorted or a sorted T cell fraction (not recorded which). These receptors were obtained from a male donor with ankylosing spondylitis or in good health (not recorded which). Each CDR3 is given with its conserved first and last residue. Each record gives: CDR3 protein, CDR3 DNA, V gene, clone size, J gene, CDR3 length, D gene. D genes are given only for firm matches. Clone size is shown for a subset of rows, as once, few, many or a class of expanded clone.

CASSQRQGRYEQYF	TGTGCCAGCAGTCAGCGACAGGGTCGCTACGAGCAGTACTTC	TRBV12-3/TRBV12-4	.	TRBJ2-7	14	TRBD1
CASSDGAKTFF	TGTGCCAGCAGTGACGGCGCGAAAACTTTCTTT	TRBV6-1	few	TRBJ1-1	11	.
CAITPTGERRGEAFF	TGTGCCATCACCCCGACAGGAGAACGTAGAGGGGAAGCTTTCTTT	TRBV10-3	.	TRBJ1-1	15	.
CASSRGEDEQFF	TGTGCCAGCAGCCGGGGGGAGGATGAGCAGTTCTTC	TRBV12-3/TRBV12-4	many	TRBJ2-1	12	TRBD2
CSAKDRQRGTLGDTQYF	TGCAGTGCTAAAGATAGGCAGCGGGGGACGTTGGGAGATACGCAGTATTTT	TRBV20-1	.	TRBJ2-3	17	TRBD2
CASSLDRTTQYF	TGTGCCAGCAGTTTAGATCGGACGACCCAGTACTTC	TRBV12-3/TRBV12-4	.	TRBJ2-5	12	.
CSAKLDGVLNSPLHF	TGCAGTGCTAAGCTAGATGGGGTCTTGAATTCACCCCTCCACTTT	TRBV20-1	.	TRBJ1-6	15	.
CASSRRTGFKETQYF	TGTGCCAGCAGCCGCCGGACAGGGTTCAAAGAGACCCAGTACTTC	TRBV14	many	TRBJ2-5	15	TRBD1
CAISELGVGGEQFF	TGTGCCATCAGTGAGCTTGGAGTTGGGGGTGAGCAGTTCTTC	TRBV10-3	many	TRBJ2-1	14	.
CSATESARTETQYF	TGCAGTGCTACCGAATCGGCCCGGACGGAGACCCAGTACTTC	TRBV20-1	many	TRBJ2-5	14	.
CASSLVPRHGYTF	TGTGCCAGCAGTTTAGTGCCTAGACATGGCTACACCTTC	TRBV12-3/TRBV12-4	many	TRBJ1-2	13	.
CASSKGSGGSYNEQFF	TGTGCCAGCAGCAAGGGCTCTGGGGGCTCCTACAATGAGCAGTTCTTC	TRBV7-2	many	TRBJ2-1	16	.
CSATDRFSGGYTF	TGCAGTGCTACGGACAGGTTTAGTGGCGGCTACACCTTC	TRBV20-1	many	TRBJ1-2	13	TRBD1
CASSLGGTGELFF	TGCGCCAGCAGCTTGGGAGGAACCGGGGAGCTGTTTTTT	TRBV5-1	many	TRBJ2-2	13	.
CSARSGGLFKEQYF	TGCAGTGCTCGTAGCGGGGGCCTCTTCAAGGAGCAGTACTTC	TRBV20-1	.	TRBJ2-7	14	TRBD2
CSVESPGTGELFF	TGCAGCGTTGAATCGCCCGGGACCGGGGAGCTGTTTTTT	TRBV29-1	many	TRBJ2-2	13	.
CASSLGAGGYNEQFF	TGCGCCAGCAGCCTAGGAGCGGGGGGCTACAATGAGCAGTTCTTC	TRBV4-1	many	TRBJ2-1	15	TRBD2
CASSGSTGGPDTQYF	TGCGCCAGCAGCGGATCGACAGGGGGACCAGATACGCAGTATTTT	TRBV5-1	many	TRBJ2-3	15	TRBD1
CSARYPQETQYF	TGCAGTGCTAGATATCCCCAAGAGACCCAGTACTTC	TRBV20-1	few	TRBJ2-5	12	.
CASSRSIGAEGNQPQHF	TGTGCCAGCAGCCGATCGATCGGGGCCGAGGGGAATCAGCCCCAGCATTTT	TRBV7-9	many	TRBJ1-5	17	.
CASTRRGLDTEAFF	TGTGCCAGCACCAGACGTGGTTTGGACACTGAAGCTTTCTTT	TRBV6-1	few	TRBJ1-1	14	.
CASSRGGTEGETQYF	TGTGCCAGCAGCAGAGGGGGGACGGAGGGGGAGACCCAGTACTTC	TRBV7-3	.	TRBJ2-5	15	.
CASSLGLADSYEQYF	TGTGCCAGCAGCTTGGGACTAGCGGACTCCTACGAGCAGTACTTC	TRBV7-2	.	TRBJ2-7	15	TRBD2
CASSQDFVAGGQETQYF	TGTGCCAGCAGCCAAGATTTCGTAGCGGGGGGGCAAGAGACCCAGTACTTC	TRBV4-2	.	TRBJ2-5	17	TRBD2
CATSDRRPDSTDTQYF	TGTGCCACCAGTGACCGCCGCCCGGACAGCACAGATACGCAGTATTTT	TRBV24-1	few	TRBJ2-3	16	.
CATSDDGTGIQETQYF	TGTGCCACCAGTGACGACGGGACAGGGATCCAAGAGACCCAGTACTTC	TRBV24-1	few	TRBJ2-5	16	TRBD1
CASSYTMGDYGYTF	TGTGCCAGCAGTTACACCATGGGGGACTATGGCTACACCTTC	TRBV6-5	.	TRBJ1-2	14	.
CSVEGPRGTSSDTQYF	TGCAGCGTTGAAGGACCAAGAGGGACGAGCTCAGATACGCAGTATTTT	TRBV29-1	.	TRBJ2-3	16	.
CASSQVVGGTDQETQYF	TGTGCCAGCAGCCAAGTTGTTGGGGGGACAGATCAAGAGACCCAGTACTTC	TRBV3-1	once	TRBJ2-5	17	.
CSVADGVGHEQYF	TGCAGCGTCGCCGACGGGGTGGGGCACGAGCAGTACTTC	TRBV29-1	.	TRBJ2-7	13	.
CSAGVSYNSPLHF	TGCAGTGCCGGGGTCTCCTATAATTCACCCCTCCACTTT	TRBV20-1	many	TRBJ1-6	13	.
CASSYSGAGRSSYEQYF	TGTGCCAGCAGTTACTCTGGGGCGGGGCGGAGCTCCTACGAGCAGTACTTC	TRBV6-5	few	TRBJ2-7	17	.
CSAQPGQGVGYGYTF	TGCAGTGCTCAACCGGGACAGGGGGTAGGCTATGGCTACACCTTC	TRBV20-1	.	TRBJ1-2	15	TRBD1
CASSSSGVEQFF	TGTGCCAGCAGTTCCTCGGGGGTTGAGCAGTTCTTC	TRBV2	.	TRBJ2-1	12	.
CASTAGGGRGGYTF	TGTGCCAGCACCGCCGGGGGGGGACGGGGTGGCTACACCTTC	TRBV6-1	.	TRBJ1-2	14	.
CASSQGWGIGIHEQFF	TGTGCCAGCAGCCAAGGATGGGGGATTGGGATCCATGAGCAGTTCTTC	TRBV4-2	.	TRBJ2-1	16	.
CASSWVRAGYGYTF	TGTGCCAGCAGTTGGGTGAGGGCGGGCTATGGCTACACCTTC	TRBV12-3/TRBV12-4	.	TRBJ1-2	14	.
CSAREGGGGYTF	TGCAGTGCTAGAGAGGGGGGAGGCGGCTACACCTTC	TRBV20-1	many	TRBJ1-2	12	.
CSASRGSDQPQHF	TGCAGTGCTAGTCGGGGAAGCGATCAGCCCCAGCATTTT	TRBV20-1	few	TRBJ1-5	13	.
CASSPTPRNSNQPQHF	TGTGCCAGCAGTCCGACTCCTCGTAATAGCAATCAGCCCCAGCATTTT	TRBV12-3/TRBV12-4	many	TRBJ1-5	16	.
CASSFGTTVATNEKLFF	TGTGCCAGCAGTTTTGGGACCACAGTGGCAACTAATGAAAAACTGTTTTTT	TRBV12-3/TRBV12-4	few	TRBJ1-4	17	.
CASSPGQVETQYF	TGCGCCAGCAGCCCAGGACAGGTTGAGACCCAGTACTTC	TRBV5-1	.	TRBJ2-5	13	TRBD1
CASSLAAGVSYNEQFF	TGTGCCAGCAGCTTGGCCGCGGGGGTCTCCTACAATGAGCAGTTCTTC	TRBV7-9	.	TRBJ2-1	16	TRBD2
CSARQKGTQTQYF	TGCAGTGCTAGACAAAAGGGGACGCAGACCCAGTACTTC	TRBV20-1	.	TRBJ2-5	13	.
CASSLTGGVGKNIQYF	TGTGCCAGCAGCCTCACAGGGGGCGTAGGCAAAAACATTCAGTACTTC	TRBV5-5	many	TRBJ2-4	16	TRBD1
CASSYSRPGTQETQYF	TGTGCCAGCAGTTACTCCCGGCCGGGAACTCAAGAGACCCAGTACTTC	TRBV6-5	few	TRBJ2-5	16	.
CASSLAAAGAYNEQFF	TGTGCCAGCAGCTTGGCCGCGGCTGGGGCCTACAATGAGCAGTTCTTC	TRBV5-5	.	TRBJ2-1	16	.
CASGDASKNIQYF	TGTGCCAGCGGTGACGCTTCCAAAAACATTCAGTACTTC	TRBV7-6	.	TRBJ2-4	13	.
CSARVLDRAYEAFF	TGCAGTGCTAGAGTCTTGGACAGGGCTTACGAAGCTTTCTTT	TRBV20-1	many	TRBJ1-1	14	TRBD1
CASSSIQHASTDTQYF	TGTGCCAGCAGTTCAATACAGCATGCTAGCACAGATACGCAGTATTTT	TRBV27	many	TRBJ2-3	16	.
CASSILDTQYF	TGTGCCAGCAGCATACTAGATACGCAGTATTTT	TRBV12-3/TRBV12-4	.	TRBJ2-3	11	.
CASRRGQGGGRHTEAFF	TGTGCCAGCAGGAGGGGGCAGGGAGGAGGTCGGCACACTGAAGCTTTCTTT	TRBV6-1	many	TRBJ1-1	17	TRBD1
CASSLDPNQETQYF	TGCGCCAGCAGCTTGGACCCCAACCAAGAGACCCAGTACTTC	TRBV5-1	many	TRBJ2-5	14	.
CASSDPAGTDPLYF	TGTGCCAGCAGCGACCCGGCCGGGACCGACCCCCTGTACTTC	TRBV12-3/TRBV12-4	.	TRBJ2-5	14	.
CSARGVGSEYF	TGCAGTGCTAGAGGGGTGGGTTCGGAGTACTTC	TRBV20-1	.	TRBJ2-7	11	.